This record covers a single T cell receptor (beta chain). The antigen is not known. CD45RO/CCR7/CD25/CD127/CD95/CD27 separated CD4+ naive, central memory, regulatory and stem cell-like memory cells by sorting. This record belongs to a study of beta chain features in type 1 diabetes. Whole-study findings and limits: Shorter templates might be favored by PCR, equally in patients and controls. VDJ junctions from patients with type 1 diabetes contained fewer insertions and more deletions. Type 1 diabetes patients had TCRB CDR3s that were shorter (moderately but significantly so) in all four CD4+ subsets.

The CDR3 has 12 amino acids. Germline CDR1 reads LNHDA; CDR2 reads SQIVND (reference sequence). Trimming took 6 bases from V and 7 from J, leaving 9 bases between them. Of the isolated RNA, all was reverse transcribed, and so the sequenced material was expressed TCRB transcripts. Some clones are missing from TCRdb's copy, which holds only in-frame ones; the method was immunoSEQ multiplex PCR. This sample carries about 120,000 clones, 15% to 20% of them seen once, and the ten largest clones take about 2.5%. Sequenced sample: central memory CD4+ T cells from blood. This TCR derives from a man aged 30 to 39 with type 1 diabetes. The chain uses TRBV19 and TRBJ2-2; D uncertain. The CDR3 sequence: CASSQTFGELFF. The CDR3, as DNA: TGTGCCAGTAGCCAAACGTTCGGGGAGCTGTTTTTT. The full variable domain, its missing parts supplied by reference TRBV19 and TRBJ2-2, is DGGITQSPKYLFRKEGQNVTLSCEQNLNHDAMYWYRQDPGQGLRLIYYSQIVNDFQKGDIAEGYSVSREKKESFPLTVTSAQKNPTAFYLCASSQTFGELFFGEGSRLTVL.